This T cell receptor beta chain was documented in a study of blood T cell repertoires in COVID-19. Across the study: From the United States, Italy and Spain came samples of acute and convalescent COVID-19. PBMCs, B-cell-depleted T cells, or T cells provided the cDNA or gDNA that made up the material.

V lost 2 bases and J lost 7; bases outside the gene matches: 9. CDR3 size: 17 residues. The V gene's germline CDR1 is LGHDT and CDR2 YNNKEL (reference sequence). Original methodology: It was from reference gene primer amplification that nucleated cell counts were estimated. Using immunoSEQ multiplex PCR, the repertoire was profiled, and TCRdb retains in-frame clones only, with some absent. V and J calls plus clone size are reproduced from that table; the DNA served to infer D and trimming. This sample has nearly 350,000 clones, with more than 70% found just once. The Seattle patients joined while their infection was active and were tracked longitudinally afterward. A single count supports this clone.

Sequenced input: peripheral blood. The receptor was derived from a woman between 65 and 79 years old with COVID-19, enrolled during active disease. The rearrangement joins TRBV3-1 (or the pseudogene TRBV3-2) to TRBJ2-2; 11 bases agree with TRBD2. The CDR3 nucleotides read TGTGCCAGCAGCCAATTGGGACTAGCGGAAGAGGACGGGGAGCTGTTTTTT. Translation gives CASSQLGLAEEDGELFF.